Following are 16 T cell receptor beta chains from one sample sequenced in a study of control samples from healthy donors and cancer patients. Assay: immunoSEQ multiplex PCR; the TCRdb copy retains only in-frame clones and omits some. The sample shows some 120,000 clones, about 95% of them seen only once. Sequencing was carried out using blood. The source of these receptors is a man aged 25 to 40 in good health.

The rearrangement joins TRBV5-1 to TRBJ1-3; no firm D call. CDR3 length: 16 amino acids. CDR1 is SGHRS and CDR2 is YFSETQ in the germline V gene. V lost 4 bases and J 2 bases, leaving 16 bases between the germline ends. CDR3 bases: TGCGCCAGCAGCCGAGGAGGGAGATACCCTGGAAACACCATATATTTT. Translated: CASSRGGRYPGNTIYF.

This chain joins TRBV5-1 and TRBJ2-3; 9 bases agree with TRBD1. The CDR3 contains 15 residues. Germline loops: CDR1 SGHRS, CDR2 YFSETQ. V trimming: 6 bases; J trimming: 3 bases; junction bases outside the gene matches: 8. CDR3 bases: TGCGCCAGCACTAACAGGGGGCGCGAGACAGATACGCAGTATTTT. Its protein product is CASTNRGRETDTQYF.

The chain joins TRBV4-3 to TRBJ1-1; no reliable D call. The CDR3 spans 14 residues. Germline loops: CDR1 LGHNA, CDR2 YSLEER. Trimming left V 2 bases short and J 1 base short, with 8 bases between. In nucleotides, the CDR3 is TGCGCCAGCAGCCAAAGAATACGGAACACTGAAGCTTTCTTT. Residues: CASSQRIRNTEAFF.

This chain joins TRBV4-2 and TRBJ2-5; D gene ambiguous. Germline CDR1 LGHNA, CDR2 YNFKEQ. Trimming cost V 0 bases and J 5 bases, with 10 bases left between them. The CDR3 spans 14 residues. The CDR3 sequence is CASSQDRHGETQYF. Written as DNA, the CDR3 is TGTGCCAGCAGCCAAGATCGACACGGGGAGACCCAGTACTTC.

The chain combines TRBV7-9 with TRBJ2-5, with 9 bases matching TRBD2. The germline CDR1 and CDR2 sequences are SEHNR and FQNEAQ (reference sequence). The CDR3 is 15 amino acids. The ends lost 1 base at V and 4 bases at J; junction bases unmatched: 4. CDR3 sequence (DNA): TGTGCCAGCAGCTTAGGGGCGGGGGGGGGAGAGACCCAGTACTTC. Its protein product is CASSLGAGGGETQYF.

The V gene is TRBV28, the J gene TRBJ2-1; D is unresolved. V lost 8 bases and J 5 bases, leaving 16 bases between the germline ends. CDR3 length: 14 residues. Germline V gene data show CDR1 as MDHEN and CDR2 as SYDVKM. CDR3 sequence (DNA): TGTGCCAGCTTAGTAGCATCCCCCCACAATGAGCAGTTCTTC. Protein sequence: CASLVASPHNEQFF.

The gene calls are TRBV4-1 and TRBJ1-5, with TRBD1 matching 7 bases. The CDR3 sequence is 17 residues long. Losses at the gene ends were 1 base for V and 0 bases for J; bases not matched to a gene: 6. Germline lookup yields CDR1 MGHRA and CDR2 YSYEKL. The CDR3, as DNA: TGCGCCAGCAGCCAAGGACAGGGAAGTTATAGCAATCAGCCCCAGCATTTT. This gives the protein CASSQGQGSYSNQPQHF.

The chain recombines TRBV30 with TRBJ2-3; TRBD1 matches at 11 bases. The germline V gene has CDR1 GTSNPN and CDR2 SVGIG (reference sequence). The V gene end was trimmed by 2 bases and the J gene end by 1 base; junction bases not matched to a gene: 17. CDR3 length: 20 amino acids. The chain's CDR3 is CAWSYRRTGGAVPGTDTQYF. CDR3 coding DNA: TGTGCCTGGAGTTACCGTCGGACAGGGGGCGCCGTGCCGGGCACAGATACGCAGTATTTT.

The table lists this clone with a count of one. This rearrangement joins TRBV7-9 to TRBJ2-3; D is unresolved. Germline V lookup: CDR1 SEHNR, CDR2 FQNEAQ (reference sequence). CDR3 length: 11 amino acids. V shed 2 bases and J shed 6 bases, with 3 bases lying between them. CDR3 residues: CASSLLDTQYF. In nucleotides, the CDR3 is TGTGCCAGCAGCTTACTGGATACGCAGTATTTT.

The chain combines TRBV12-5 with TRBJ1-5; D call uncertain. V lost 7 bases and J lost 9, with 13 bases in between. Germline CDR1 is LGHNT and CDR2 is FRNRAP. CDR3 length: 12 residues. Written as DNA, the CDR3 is TGTGCTAGTGCCACCCCCCCCGGGCCCCAGCATTTT. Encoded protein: CASATPPGPQHF.

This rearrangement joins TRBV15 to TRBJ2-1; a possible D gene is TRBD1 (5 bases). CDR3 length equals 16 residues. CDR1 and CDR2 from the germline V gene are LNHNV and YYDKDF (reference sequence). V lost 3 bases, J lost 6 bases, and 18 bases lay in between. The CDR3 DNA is TGTGCCACCAGCAGTGCATGGACCCAGGGTGGCAATGAGCAGTTCTTC. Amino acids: CATSSAWTQGGNEQFF.

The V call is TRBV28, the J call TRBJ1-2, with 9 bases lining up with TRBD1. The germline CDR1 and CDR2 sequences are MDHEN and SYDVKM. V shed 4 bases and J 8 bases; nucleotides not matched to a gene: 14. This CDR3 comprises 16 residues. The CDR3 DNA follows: TGTGCCAGCAGTTCGGCCGGGACAGGGCTTATTAGGGGCTACACCTTC. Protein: CASSSAGTGLIRGYTF.

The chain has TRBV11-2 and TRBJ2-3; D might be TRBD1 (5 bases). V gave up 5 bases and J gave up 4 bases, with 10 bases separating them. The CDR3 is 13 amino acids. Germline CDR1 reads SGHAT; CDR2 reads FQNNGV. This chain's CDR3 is CASSPTGPDTQYF. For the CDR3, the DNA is TGTGCCAGCAGCCCAACAGGACCAGATACGCAGTATTTT. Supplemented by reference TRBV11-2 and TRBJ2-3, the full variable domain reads EAGVAQSPRYKIIEKRQSVAFWCNPISGHATLYWYQQILGQGPKLLIQFQNNGVVDDSQLPKDRFSAERLKGVDSTLKIQPAKLEDSAVYLCASSPTGPDTQYFGPGTRLTVL.

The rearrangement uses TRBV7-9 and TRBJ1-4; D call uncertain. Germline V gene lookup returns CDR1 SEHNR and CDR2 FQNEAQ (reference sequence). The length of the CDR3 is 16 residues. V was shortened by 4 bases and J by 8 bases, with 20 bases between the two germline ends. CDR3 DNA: TGTGCCAGCAGCTCAACGTCTAGGGAGGTTAAAGAAAAACTGTTTTTT. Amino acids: CASSSTSREVKEKLFF.

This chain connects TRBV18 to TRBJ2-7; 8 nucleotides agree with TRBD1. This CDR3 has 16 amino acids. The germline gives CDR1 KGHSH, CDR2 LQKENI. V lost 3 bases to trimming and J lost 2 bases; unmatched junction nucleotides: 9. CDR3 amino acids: CASSPTGQALPYEQYF. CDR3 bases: TGTGCCAGCTCACCTACGGGACAGGCCCTCCCCTACGAGCAGTACTTC.

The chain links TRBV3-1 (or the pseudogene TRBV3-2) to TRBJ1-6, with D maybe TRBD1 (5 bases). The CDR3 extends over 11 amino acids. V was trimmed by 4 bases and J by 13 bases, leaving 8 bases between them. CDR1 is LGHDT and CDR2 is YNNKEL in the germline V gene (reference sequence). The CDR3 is CASSRGSPLHF. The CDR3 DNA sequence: TGTGCCAGCAGCCGGGGGAGTCCCCTCCACTTT.